These T cell receptor beta chains were read from a single sample in a study of siplizumab effects on memory and regulatory T cells. Assay: immunoSEQ multiplex PCR; the TCRdb copy retains only in-frame clones and omits some. The table shows 15,000 to 25,000 clones, with about 45% occurring only once. No antigen has been identified for these receptors. Sequencing input: CFSE-low (dividing) CD4+ T cells sorted from an allogeneic mixed lymphocyte reaction. The source is a human donor in good health; the cells came from an allogeneic mixed lymphocyte reaction. Some clones in this sample may be carry-over from other donors' samples. Each CDR3 is given with its conserved first and last residue. The order of the fields is V gene, J gene, D gene, clone size, CDR3 protein, CDR3 DNA. A D gene is named only where the DNA matches it firmly. Clone size is not always given. Where it is, it says once, few, many or a class for expanded clones.

V: TRBV28; J: TRBJ1-2; D: -; size: many; CDR3: CASSFSQPRGYTF; DNA: TGTGCCAGCAGTTTTTCCCAGCCCAGGGGCTACACCTTC
V: TRBV27; J: TRBJ2-6; D: -; size: few; CDR3: CASKSAGVGANVLTF; DNA: TGTGCCAGCAAATCCGCCGGGGTTGGGGCCAACGTCCTGACTTTC
V: TRBV7-9; J: TRBJ2-3; D: TRBD1; size: -; CDR3: CASSPQGDTQYF; DNA: TGTGCCAGCAGCCCACAGGGGGATACGCAGTATTTT
V: TRBV6-6; J: TRBJ1-2; D: -; size: -; CDR3: CASSHLPSSVGYTF; DNA: TGTGCCAGCAGTCATCTTCCGTCCTCGGTAGGCTACACCTTC
V: TRBV7-2; J: TRBJ2-1; D: TRBD2; size: once; CDR3: CASSETVGLGYNEQFF; DNA: TGTGCCAGCAGTGAAACGGTGGGACTAGGATACAATGAGCAGTTCTTC
V: TRBV29-1; J: TRBJ2-6; D: TRBD1; size: few; CDR3: CSVGSGGSGANVLTF; DNA: TGCAGCGTTGGATCAGGGGGCTCTGGGGCCAACGTCCTGACTTTC
V: TRBV6-6; J: TRBJ1-3; D: -; size: -; CDR3: CASIGAANTIYF; DNA: TGTGCCAGCATTGGGGCAGCTAACACCATATATTTT
V: TRBV6-4; J: TRBJ2-5; D: TRBD2; size: once; CDR3: CASSREREWEWETQYF; DNA: TGTGCCAGCAGTAGGGAGCGGGAGTGGGAGTGGGAGACCCAGTACTTC
V: TRBV5-6; J: TRBJ1-2; D: -; size: few; CDR3: CASSLGVLGYTF; DNA: TGTGCCAGCAGCTTGGGGGTGTTAGGCTACACCTTC
V: TRBV19; J: TRBJ1-4; D: TRBD1; size: -; CDR3: CASSIGDRANEKLFF; DNA: TGTGCCAGTAGTATAGGGGACAGGGCTAATGAAAAACTGTTTTTT
V: TRBV6-6; J: TRBJ1-4; D: -; size: -; CDR3: CASSYVNSGEKLFF; DNA: TGTGCCAGCAGTTACGTTAACAGTGGTGAAAAACTGTTTTTT
V: TRBV7-9; J: TRBJ1-1; D: -; size: -; CDR3: CASSFYTENTEAFF; DNA: TGTGCCAGCAGCTTCTACACAGAAAACACTGAAGCTTTCTTT
V: TRBV5-1; J: TRBJ2-1; D: TRBD2; size: -; CDR3: CASSWRTSGGYGTYNEQFF; DNA: TGCGCCAGCAGCTGGAGGACTAGCGGGGGCTATGGGACCTACAATGAGCAGTTCTTC
V: TRBV30; J: TRBJ2-2; D: -; size: -; CDR3: CAWRAARRTGELFF; DNA: TGTGCCTGGAGGGCCGCGCGCCGGACCGGGGAGCTGTTTTTT
V: TRBV6-6; J: TRBJ1-5; D: -; size: few; CDR3: CASSGWGAYSNQPQHF; DNA: TGTGCCAGCAGCGGTTGGGGAGCTTATAGCAATCAGCCCCAGCATTTT
V: TRBV19; J: TRBJ2-2; D: TRBD1; size: -; CDR3: CASSIGGTGFLPGELFF; DNA: TGTGCCAGTAGTATAGGCGGGACAGGGTTTTTGCCCGGGGAGCTGTTTTTT
V: TRBV7-8; J: TRBJ2-1; D: -; size: few; CDR3: CASSLRATLAEQFF; DNA: TGTGCCAGCAGCTTGAGGGCCACGCTAGCTGAGCAGTTCTTC
V: TRBV25-1; J: TRBJ1-4; D: TRBD1; size: medium-sized; CDR3: CASSENRGLGEKLFF; DNA: TGTGCCAGCAGTGAAAACAGGGGTTTAGGAGAAAAACTGTTTTTT
V: TRBV6-5; J: TRBJ1-2; D: -; size: -; CDR3: CASIADGASYGYTF; DNA: TGTGCCAGCATTGCCGACGGGGCCAGCTATGGCTACACCTTC
V: TRBV7-6; J: TRBJ2-1; D: -; size: medium-sized; CDR3: CASSRGPQSEQFF; DNA: TGTGCCAGCAGCCGGGGACCCCAAAGTGAGCAGTTCTTC
V: TRBV5-1; J: TRBJ2-7; D: -; size: -; CDR3: CASSLAIGLPSYEQYF; DNA: TGCGCCAGCAGCTTGGCCATAGGACTACCCTCCTACGAGCAGTACTTC
V: TRBV5-1; J: TRBJ2-2; D: -; size: few; CDR3: CASSLSLATNTGELFF; DNA: TGCGCCAGCAGCTTGAGCCTAGCGACCAACACCGGGGAGCTGTTTTTT
V: TRBV9; J: TRBJ2-7; D: -; size: medium-sized; CDR3: CASSAASDGRTQQYF; DNA: TGTGCCAGCAGCGCCGCCTCCGACGGGAGAACGCAGCAGTACTTC
V: TRBV6-6; J: TRBJ1-1; D: -; size: once; CDR3: CASSWTLRNTEAFF; DNA: TGTGCCAGCAGTTGGACCCTAAGGAACACTGAAGCTTTCTTT
V: TRBV7-3; J: TRBJ2-2; D: -; size: few; CDR3: CASSFGQYTGELFF; DNA: TGTGCCAGCAGCTTTGGACAGTACACCGGGGAGCTGTTTTTT
V: TRBV5-1; J: TRBJ2-6; D: TRBD1; size: few; CDR3: CASRATGQGVLSGANVLTF; DNA: TGCGCCAGCCGAGCGACGGGACAGGGGGTCCTCTCTGGGGCCAACGTCCTGACTTTC
V: TRBV7-8; J: TRBJ1-5; D: -; size: once; CDR3: CASSLGITMSNQPQHF; DNA: TGTGCCAGCAGCTTAGGAATTACTATGAGCAATCAGCCCCAGCATTTT
V: TRBV7-6; J: TRBJ2-2; D: -; size: -; CDR3: CASSPLNTGELFF; DNA: TGTGCCAGCAGCCCCCTAAACACCGGGGAGCTGTTTTTT
V: TRBV27; J: TRBJ2-7; D: -; size: once; CDR3: CASSSQGLLKNGQYF; DNA: TGTGCCAGCAGTTCTCAGGGGCTCCTCAAGAACGGGCAGTACTTC
V: TRBV5-4; J: TRBJ1-2; D: -; size: -; CDR3: CASSPWVVGLNYGYTF; DNA: TGTGCCAGCAGCCCGTGGGTAGTGGGGCTTAACTATGGCTACACCTTC
V: TRBV6-5; J: TRBJ2-7; D: -; size: -; CDR3: CASSRGGPFGEQYF; DNA: TGTGCCAGCAGCCGAGGGGGGCCTTTCGGCGAGCAGTACTTC
V: TRBV27; J: TRBJ2-3; D: -; size: few; CDR3: CASSLRGGTDTQYF; DNA: TGTGCCAGCAGTTTAAGGGGGGGCACAGATACGCAGTATTTT
V: TRBV20-1; J: TRBJ2-5; D: -; size: -; CDR3: CSARDLATQYF; DNA: TGCAGTGCTAGAGATCTGGCGACCCAGTACTTC
V: TRBV18; J: TRBJ1-3; D: -; size: -; CDR3: CASSPQGISGNTIYF; DNA: TGTGCCAGCTCCCCCCAGGGGATCTCCGGAAACACCATATATTTT
V: TRBV5-1; J: TRBJ2-5; D: TRBD2; size: -; CDR3: CASSFGLAGRETQYF; DNA: TGCGCCAGCAGCTTCGGACTAGCGGGAAGGGAGACCCAGTACTTC
V: TRBV28; J: TRBJ2-7; D: -; size: few; CDR3: CASSPPGLPRYEQYF; DNA: TGTGCCAGCAGTCCGCCGGGACTCCCCCGCTACGAGCAGTACTTC